The subject of this entry is one TCR beta chain. Antigen unknown. Only in-frame clones appear in the TCRdb table, and some are missing; sequencing was by immunoSEQ multiplex PCR. This sample has about 140,000 clones, with about four fifths found just once. This sample is drawn from a study of cytomegalovirus exposure and HLA in healthy donors. At the level of the study: It was reported in a later analysis that the same platform had been used for the roughly 130 validation repertoires as for the approximately 730 first-cohort repertoires. Regarding the study as a whole: Cytomegalovirus association was assigned to about 150 TCR beta chains.

Germline V gene sequence: CDR1 MDHEN, CDR2 SYDVKM. V lost 5 bases to trimming and J lost 1 base, with 18 bases between them. The CDR3 sequence is 16 residues long. Sequencing was done on a sample of PBMCs. The clonotype comes from a woman in her 30s in good health and CMV-seronegative. The chain links TRBV28 to TRBJ2-7; no clear D gene. In DNA, the CDR3 is TGTGCCAGCAGTGCCCCACGGCTACTACCATCCTACGAGCAGTACTTC. It is translated as CASSAPRLLPSYEQYF.